Below, one T cell receptor (beta chain) is given with its context. These data are taken from a study of cytomegalovirus exposure and HLA in healthy donors. The V gene's germline CDR1 is SGDLS and CDR2 YYNGEE. V gave up 0 bases and J gave up 4 bases; unmatched junction bases: 6. The CDR3 length is 15 residues. PCR employed 60 Vbeta and 13 Jbeta primers. Clones were sequenced by immunoSEQ multiplex PCR, and TCRdb holds only the in-frame ones, with some missing. Its listing shows 55,000 to 80,000 clones. V and J are TRBV9 and TRBJ2-5; TRBD1 matches at 7 bases. The specimen sequenced was PBMCs. The receptor's source is a man in his forties in good health and CMV-seronegative. The CDR3 reads CASSVGLTGRETQYF. As DNA, the CDR3 is TGTGCCAGCAGCGTAGGGTTGACAGGGAGAGAGACCCAGTACTTC.